A selection of T cell receptor beta chains follows, all from one sample in a study of shared clonotypes between healthy human individuals. Using immunoSEQ multiplex PCR, the repertoire was profiled, and TCRdb retains in-frame clones only, with some absent. The data hold about 700,000 clones, with about 91% observed a single time. Material for sequencing was naive CD8+ T cells sorted from blood. These receptors originate from a man aged 25 to 40 in good health. The CDR3 runs from the conserved cysteine through the conserved F or W. A D gene is named only where the DNA matches it firmly. Some rows mark clone size as missing; the rest say once, few, many or name a class of expanded clone.

clone_size d_call j_call v_call cdr3_aa cdr3_nt
NA NA TRBJ2-1 TRBV6-1 CASSEAQTREQFF TGTGCCAGCAGTGAAGCGCAGACCCGGGAGCAGTTCTTC
NA TRBD2 TRBJ2-7 TRBV7-2 CASSLEAGGPYEQYF TGTGCCAGCAGCTTAGAGGCGGGAGGGCCGTACGAGCAGTACTTC
NA NA TRBJ1-6 TRBV27 CASSLRGAYSPLHF TGTGCCAGCAGTTTACGGGGGGCCTATTCACCCCTCCACTTT
NA NA TRBJ2-5 TRBV5-1 CASSLQRETQYF TGCGCCAGCAGCTTACAGAGAGAGACCCAGTACTTC
NA NA TRBJ2-2 TRBV5-6 CASSLGLGTNTGELFF TGTGCCAGCAGCTTGGGGTTGGGGACGAACACCGGGGAGCTGTTTTTT
NA TRBD2 TRBJ2-3 TRBV11-2 CASSPVLAGGLYGDTQYF TGTGCCAGCAGCCCCGTTCTGGCGGGAGGGCTTTACGGCGATACGCAGTATTTT
NA NA TRBJ2-5 TRBV7-6 CASSGAGRETQYF TGTGCCAGCTCCGGCGCGGGACGAGAGACCCAGTACTTC
NA NA TRBJ2-3 TRBV5-4 CASSFNSGADTQYF TGTGCCAGCAGCTTTAATAGCGGAGCAGATACGCAGTATTTT
NA NA TRBJ2-3 TRBV11-3 CASSPRGIDTQYF TGTGCCAGCAGCCCCCGAGGAATAGATACGCAGTATTTT
NA TRBD1 TRBJ2-6 TRBV14 CASSQDRRGTGGFSGANVLTF TGTGCCAGCAGCCAAGATCGTCGGGGCACAGGGGGATTCTCTGGGGCCAACGTCCTGACTTTC
NA NA TRBJ2-5 TRBV14 CASSQAGVQETQYF TGTGCCAGCAGCCAAGCGGGCGTGCAAGAGACCCAGTACTTC
NA NA TRBJ2-2 TRBV27 CASRGAVRGPIFNTGELFF TGTGCCAGCAGGGGGGCTGTACGGGGCCCGATTTTTAACACCGGGGAGCTGTTTTTT
NA NA TRBJ1-1 TRBV7-9 CASSQGVGNTEAFF TGTGCCAGCAGCCAAGGTGTAGGGAACACTGAAGCTTTCTTT
once NA TRBJ2-4 TRBV30 CAWSVGQRQDFIQYF TGTGCCTGGAGTGTTGGACAGAGGCAGGATTTCATTCAGTACTTC
NA TRBD1 TRBJ1-1 TRBV27 CASRTGLTEAFF TGTGCCAGCAGGACAGGGCTGACTGAAGCTTTCTTT
NA TRBD2 TRBJ2-7 TRBV4-1 CASSQAIFSGGRIYEQYF TGCGCCAGCAGCCAAGCTATTTTCTCGGGCGGGAGGATCTACGAGCAGTACTTC
once TRBD2 TRBJ2-7 TRBV27 CASSLGAGGTYEQYF TGTGCCAGCAGTTTAGGAGCGGGAGGGACCTACGAGCAGTACTTC
NA TRBD1 TRBJ1-2 TRBV2 CASSPAGQGAYGYTF TGTGCCAGCAGCCCGGCGGGACAGGGGGCCTATGGCTACACCTTC
once TRBD2 TRBJ2-1 TRBV2 CASSSGSGNEQFF TGTGCCAGCAGTAGCGGGAGTGGGAATGAGCAGTTCTTC
NA NA TRBJ2-2 TRBV21-1 CASSKDRPVPGELFF TGTGCCAGCAGCAAAGATCGGCCCGTTCCCGGGGAGCTGTTTTTT
NA NA TRBJ2-5 TRBV5-8 CASIFGGETQYF TGTGCCAGCATCTTTGGGGGGGAGACCCAGTACTTC
NA NA TRBJ2-7 TRBV5-1 CASMRDSSYEQYF TGCGCCAGCATGAGGGATAGCTCCTACGAGCAGTACTTC
NA NA TRBJ1-1 TRBV27 CASSFLGAAENTEAFF TGTGCCAGCAGTTTTTTGGGAGCAGCCGAGAACACTGAAGCTTTCTTT
NA NA TRBJ2-3 TRBV7-9 CASSGSRGSTDTQYF TGTGCCAGCAGCGGGAGTAGAGGTAGCACAGATACGCAGTATTTT
NA TRBD1 TRBJ1-1 TRBV19 CASSIASGTGLDDTEAFF TGTGCCAGTAGTATAGCATCCGGGACAGGGTTAGACGACACTGAAGCTTTCTTT
NA TRBD1 TRBJ2-1 TRBV7-9 CASSPPGQVYNEQFF TGTGCCAGCAGCCCCCCAGGACAGGTATACAATGAGCAGTTCTTC
NA NA TRBJ1-4 TRBV7-9 CASSPGPPRTATNEKLFF TGTGCCAGCAGCCCAGGGCCTCCCCGAACTGCAACTAATGAAAAACTGTTTTTT
NA NA TRBJ2-1 TRBV5-4 CASKRDGSSYNEQFF TGTGCCAGCAAACGGGACGGGAGCTCCTACAATGAGCAGTTCTTC
NA TRBD1 TRBJ2-2 TRBV11-2 CASVPIGTDYTGELFF TGTGCCAGCGTTCCAATCGGGACAGACTACACCGGGGAGCTGTTTTTT
NA TRBD1 TRBJ2-7 TRBV7-9 CASSRDRTYEQYF TGTGCCAGCAGCCGGGACAGGACCTACGAGCAGTACTTC
NA TRBD1 TRBJ2-7 TRBV27 CASSSRTGGTSRYEQYF TGTGCCAGCAGTTCCCGGACAGGGGGGACCTCTAGGTACGAGCAGTACTTC
NA TRBD2 TRBJ2-1 TRBV28 CASSIRTSGRHNEQFF TGTGCCAGCAGTATTAGGACTAGCGGGAGGCACAATGAGCAGTTCTTC
NA TRBD2 TRBJ2-7 TRBV7-8 CASSFRAGELNEQYF TGTGCCAGCAGCTTCCGAGCGGGGGAGCTCAACGAGCAGTACTTC
NA NA TRBJ1-2 TRBV2 CASYDGAYGYTF TGTGCCAGCTATGACGGAGCCTATGGCTACACCTTC
NA NA TRBJ2-1 TRBV11-2 CASSLAVGPYNEQFF TGTGCCAGCAGCTTAGCGGTTGGTCCCTACAATGAGCAGTTCTTC
NA TRBD2 TRBJ2-1 TRBV6-5 CASSLAGPYLGEQFF TGTGCCAGCAGTTTAGCGGGACCCTACCTGGGAGAGCAGTTCTTC
NA NA TRBJ2-1 TRBV19 CASKVGGGEQFF TGTGCCAGTAAGGTAGGGGGGGGTGAGCAGTTCTTC